A selection of T cell receptor beta chains follows, all from one sample in a study of identical twins. Via MiXCR, TCRdb re-called the 5' RACE reads, giving one row per CDR3 protein. In the table there are 690,000 or so distinct CDR3 sequences, 8.5% to 9% of which are singletons. This sample was shared with a second study, whose subject was yellow fever vaccine responses in identical twins.

Input material: PBMCs. The origin of the receptors is a woman aged 18-29 years in good health. CDR3s include the opening cysteine and the closing phenylalanine or tryptophan. D genes are given only for firm matches. The listing skips clone size in some rows; elsewhere it reads once, few, many or a size class.

j_call d_call cdr3_length clone_size v_call cdr3_aa cdr3_nt
TRBJ2-1 TRBD2 16 NA TRBV2 CASSGSLAGLYNEQFF TGTGCCAGCAGTGGTTCACTAGCGGGTCTCTACAATGAGCAGTTCTTC
TRBJ2-7 NA 12 NA TRBV6-2/TRBV6-3 CATVDYSYEQYF TGTGCCACCGTGGACTACTCCTACGAGCAGTACTTC
TRBJ2-3 TRBD1 14 many TRBV7-9 CASSLGQGETTQYF TGTGCCAGCAGCCTCGGACAGGGTGAGACTACGCAGTATTTT
TRBJ2-6 NA 14 once TRBV30 CAWSEGPGANVLTF TGTGCCTGGAGTGAAGGGCCTGGGGCCAACGTCCTGACTTTC
TRBJ2-5 NA 15 NA TRBV5-1 CASSLGGVAGETQYF TGCGCCAGCAGCTTGGGGGGGGTGGCTGGAGAGACCCAGTACTTC
TRBJ2-7 NA 12 many TRBV12-3/TRBV12-4 CASRAGMGEQYF TGTGCCAGCAGGGCAGGCATGGGGGAGCAGTACTTC
TRBJ2-7 TRBD1 15 few TRBV5-6 CASSPGQAGSYEQYF TGTGCCAGCAGCCCAGGACAGGCTGGATCCTACGAGCAGTACTTC
TRBJ2-7 NA 14 NA TRBV5-1 CASRTDLASYEQYF TGCGCCAGCAGGACGGACCTAGCCTCCTACGAGCAGTACTTC
TRBJ2-7 NA 14 few TRBV11-2 CASSLATLGNEQYF TGTGCCAGCAGCTTAGCAACCCTGGGAAACGAGCAGTACTTC
TRBJ2-7 TRBD1 13 NA TRBV3-1 CASTGDRAYEQYF TGTGCCAGCACAGGGGACAGGGCCTACGAGCAGTACTTC
TRBJ1-2 NA 15 NA TRBV3-1 CASSQGGQKFYGYTF TGTGCCAGCAGCCAAGGCGGACAGAAATTCTATGGCTACACCTTC
TRBJ2-2 NA 12 many TRBV5-1 CASSWDTGELFF TGCGCCAGCAGCTGGGACACCGGGGAGCTGTTTTTT
TRBJ1-5 NA 12 NA TRBV6-6 CAGGEGLQPQHF TGTGCCGGGGGGGAGGGATTGCAGCCCCAGCATTTT
TRBJ2-1 TRBD2 21 few TRBV11-1 CASSSLHGTYPSGAFENEQFF TGTGCCAGCAGCTCTCTACACGGGACCTACCCTAGCGGGGCTTTCGAAAATGAGCAGTTCTTC
TRBJ2-7 NA 14 NA TRBV6-5 CASSYSGGTASSYF TGTGCCAGCAGTTACTCAGGAGGGACCGCCTCGTCGTACTTC
TRBJ2-1 TRBD2 13 NA TRBV5-6 CASTTGGNNEQFF TGTGCCAGCACAACCGGGGGGAACAATGAGCAGTTCTTC
TRBJ1-6 NA 20 NA TRBV9 CASSDPQDGGTISFPSPLHF TGTGCCAGCAGCGATCCCCAGGACGGCGGGACCATCTCTTTCCCTTCACCCCTCCACTTT
TRBJ1-2 NA 13 many TRBV5-5 CASSSDSPNGYTF TGTGCCAGCAGCTCGGACAGCCCCAATGGCTACACCTTC
TRBJ2-1 NA 11 NA TRBV29-1 CSVGLPNEQFF TGCAGCGTTGGACTACCCAATGAGCAGTTCTTC
TRBJ1-1 NA 13 few TRBV30 CAWGGQPNTEAFF TGTGCCTGGGGAGGACAGCCGAACACTGAAGCTTTCTTT
TRBJ2-2 TRBD1 15 few TRBV7-2 CASSWTGFGTGELFF TGTGCCAGCAGCTGGACAGGGTTTGGCACCGGGGAGCTGTTTTTT
TRBJ2-7 TRBD2 17 NA TRBV7-9 CASSPFGLAGATYEQYF TGTGCCAGCAGCCCTTTTGGACTAGCGGGAGCTACCTACGAGCAGTACTTC
TRBJ2-7 TRBD1 16 NA TRBV24-1 CATSEKGAGGPHEQYF TGTGCCACCAGTGAAAAGGGAGCAGGGGGCCCCCACGAGCAGTACTTC
TRBJ2-7 NA 17 many TRBV4-1 CASSQPKAGQRFYEQYF TGCGCCAGCAGCCAACCCAAAGCGGGACAGAGATTCTACGAGCAGTACTTC
TRBJ1-1 NA 13 many TRBV12-3/TRBV12-4 CASSLAENTEAFF TGTGCCAGCAGTTTAGCCGAGAACACTGAAGCTTTCTTT
TRBJ1-2 NA 13 many TRBV29-1 CSVVRGDSYGYTF TGCAGCGTTGTTCGGGGTGACAGCTATGGCTACACCTTC
TRBJ2-2 NA 13 few TRBV2 CASRDDRTGELFF TGTGCCAGCAGAGACGACAGGACCGGGGAGCTTTTTTTT
TRBJ2-5 TRBD1 13 few TRBV7-2 CASSRDRWGTQYF TGTGCCAGCAGCCGGGACAGATGGGGGACCCAGTACTTC
TRBJ2-1 NA 15 NA TRBV5-1 CASSLGIGLYNEQFF TGCGCCAGCAGCTTGGGGATTGGCCTTTACAATGAGCAGTTCTTC
TRBJ2-1 TRBD2 16 many TRBV27 CASRPGLAGKFWEQFF TGTGCCAGCAGACCGGGACTAGCGGGGAAGTTTTGGGAGCAGTTCTTC
TRBJ2-7 TRBD1 13 many TRBV12-3/TRBV12-4 CASSGQVPYEQYF TGTGCCAGCAGCGGACAGGTACCCTACGAGCAGTACTTC